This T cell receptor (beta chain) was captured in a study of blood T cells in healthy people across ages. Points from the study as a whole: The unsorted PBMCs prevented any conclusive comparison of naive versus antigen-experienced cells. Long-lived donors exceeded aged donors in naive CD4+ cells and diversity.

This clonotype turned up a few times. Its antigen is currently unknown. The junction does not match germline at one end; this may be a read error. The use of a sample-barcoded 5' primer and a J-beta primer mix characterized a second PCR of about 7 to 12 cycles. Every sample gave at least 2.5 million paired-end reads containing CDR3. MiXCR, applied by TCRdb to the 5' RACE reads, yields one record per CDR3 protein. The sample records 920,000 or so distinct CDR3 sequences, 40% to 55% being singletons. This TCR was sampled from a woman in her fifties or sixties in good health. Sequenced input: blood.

CDR3 region: CASNGPGQFRTDTQYF. CDR3 DNA: TGTGCTAGCAACGGTCCGGGACAGTTTCGCACAGATACGCAGTATTTT. The gene calls are TRBV9 and TRBJ2-3, with 7 positions matching TRBD1. Germline CDR1 SGDLS, CDR2 YYNGEE. The CDR3 is 16 residues long. Using reference TRBV9 and TRBJ2-3 for the parts outside the CDR3, the full variable domain is DSGVTQTPKHLITATGQRVTLRCSPRSGDLSVYWYQQSLDQGLQFLIQYYNGEERAKGNILERFSAQQFPDLHSELNLSSLELGDSALYFCASNGPGQFRTDTQYFGPGTRLTVL.